Presented here are 29 T cell receptor beta chains from one specimen sequenced in a study of blood T cell repertoires in COVID-19. TCRdb keeps only in-frame clones here, not all; method: immunoSEQ multiplex PCR. The sample has roughly 500,000 clones, 70% to 90% seen once. Sequenced sample: PBMCs or T cells enriched from blood (not recorded which). All receptors come from a woman aged 60-75 years who had recovered from COVID-19.

The J gene is TRBJ1-1, the V gene TRBV10-3; 7 nucleotides agree with TRBD1. CDR3 size: 14 residues. Trimming took 3 bases from V and 8 from J; bases not matched to a gene: 9. Germline CDR1 and CDR2: ENHRY and SYGVKD. Here the CDR3 reads CAISDQGGGLEAFF. CDR3 in DNA: TGTGCCATCAGTGATCAGGGGGGAGGTCTCGAAGCTTTCTTT.

V usage is TRBV5-1 and J usage is TRBJ1-2; 9 bases are a match to TRBD1. The V gene end was trimmed by 4 bases and the J gene end by 3 bases; junction bases not matched to a gene: 4. The CDR3 sequence is 14 residues long. Germline CDR1 reads SGHRS; CDR2 reads YFSETQ. CDR3 protein: CASSIQGADYGYTF. Written as DNA, the CDR3 is TGCGCCAGCAGCATACAGGGGGCGGACTATGGCTACACCTTC.

This chain joins TRBV11-2 and TRBJ2-7, with 9 bases aligning to TRBD2. The ends lost 5 bases at V and 3 bases at J; junction bases unmatched: 8. Germline V gene sequence: CDR1 SGHAT, CDR2 FQNNGV. The length of the CDR3 is 15 residues. CDR3 sequence (DNA): TGTGCCAGCAGCCCGCGGGGGGGCACCCTCTACGAGCAGTACGTC. Protein: CASSPRGGTLYEQYV.

On this clone itself: At the DNA level, this CDR3 is encoded by other sequences in the same sample as well. CDR3 DNA sequence: TGCGCCAGCAGCTTGGCTCCCGGGAACACTGAAGCTTTCTTT. Its protein product is CASSLAPGNTEAFF. The chain employs TRBV5-1 and TRBJ1-1; D not resolved. Deletions cut 0 bases from V and 1 base from J, with 7 bases between. Germline CDR1 reads SGHRS; CDR2 reads YFSETQ. The CDR3 runs to 14 residues.

This clone was counted once. The V and J genes are TRBV4-1 and TRBJ2-3; maybe TRBD1 (5 bases). Germline lookup yields CDR1 MGHRA and CDR2 YSYEKL. V lost 4 bases and J lost 8, with 13 bases in between. The CDR3 runs 13 residues. In nucleotides, the CDR3 is TGCGCCAGCAGCCCTCTAGGGGTTGGTACGCAGTATTTT. Amino acids: CASSPLGVGTQYF.

About this clone: At the DNA level, this CDR3 is encoded by other sequences in the same sample as well. The V call is TRBV18, the J call TRBJ1-2, with 7 bases aligning to TRBD1. Germline values: CDR1 KGHSH, CDR2 LQKENI. Trimming at V came to 3 bases and at J to 4 bases, leaving 2 bases not matched to a gene. The CDR3 runs to 13 residues. CDR3 sequence reads: CASSPRDSYGYTF. DNA for the CDR3: TGTGCCAGCTCACCTCGGGACAGCTATGGCTACACCTTC.

This clone was counted between two and nine times. The V and J genes are TRBV12-3 or TRBV12-4 and TRBJ1-1; D remains ambiguous. The CDR3 covers 12 residues. Between the trimmed V and J ends, which lost 2 bases and 10 bases, there was a span of 11 bases. The CDR3 here is CASSLRGLGAFF. As DNA, the CDR3 is TGTGCCAGCAGTTTAAGAGGGCTGGGAGCTTTCTTT.

The rearrangement joins TRBV24-1 to TRBJ1-1; D gene unclear. CDR3 length: 14 residues. V lost 2 bases, J lost 1 base, and 7 bases lay in between. Germline V gene lookup returns CDR1 KGHDR and CDR2 SFDVKD. The CDR3 spells CATSDSGGNTEAFF. In DNA, the CDR3 is TGTGCCACCAGTGATTCCGGTGGGAACACTGAAGCTTTCTTT.

The rearrangement links TRBV5-5 to TRBJ2-7; the D is unclear. V was pared by 1 base and J by 1 base, with 6 bases between. Germline CDR1 and CDR2: SGHKS and YYEKEE (reference sequence). This CDR3 has 13 amino acids. The CDR3 sequence: CASSLRPSYEQYF. CDR3 DNA: TGTGCCAGCAGCTTGCGTCCGTCCTACGAGCAGTACTTC.

The CDR3 nucleotides are TGCGCCAGCAGCTTGGGTACAGGGGCTACTAATGAAAAACTGTTTTTT. Translating it yields CASSLGTGATNEKLFF. The V and J genes are TRBV5-1 and TRBJ1-4; 7 bases map to TRBD1. With 0 bases clipped from V and 2 bases from J, the junction kept 4 bases outside the gene matches. Looked up from germline, CDR1 is SGHRS and CDR2 is YFSETQ. The CDR3 sequence is 16 residues long.

The V call is TRBV24-1, the J call TRBJ1-1; 8 bases line up with TRBD1. Looked up from germline, CDR1 is KGHDR and CDR2 is SFDVKD. Trimming at V came to 9 bases and at J to 1 base, leaving 3 bases not matched to a gene. The CDR3 totals 13 residues. CDR3 loop: CATRQGWNTEAFF. CDR3 DNA sequence: TGTGCCACCCGACAGGGGTGGAACACTGAAGCTTTCTTT.

The count of this clone is one. The chain joins TRBV15 to TRBJ1-6; the D is unclear. The length of the CDR3 is 18 residues. Germline-derived CDR1 and CDR2 are LNHNV and YYDKDF (reference sequence). With 1 base removed from V and 8 bases from J, the gap between germline ends came to 21 bases. The CDR3 sequence: CATSRGQRPSRVHSPLHF. The CDR3 DNA reads as TGTGCCACCAGCAGAGGGCAGCGGCCTAGTCGGGTTCATTCACCCCTCCACTTT.

For this clone: Other DNA sequences in this sample translate to the same CDR3. J is TRBJ1-5 and V is TRBV5-1; D is perhaps TRBD1 (5 bases). Trimming stripped 0 bases from V and 4 bases from J, with 5 bases between. This CDR3 has 13 residues. The germline V gene encodes CDR1 SGHRS and CDR2 YFSETQ. CDR3 residues: CASSLDRNQPQHF. The CDR3 DNA is TGCGCCAGCAGCTTGGACAGGAATCAGCCCCAGCATTTT.

For the CDR3, the DNA is TGTGCCAGCAGCCCGTTTAATTCACCCCTCCACTTT. Amino acid sequence: CASSPFNSPLHF. This chain links TRBV27 with TRBJ1-6; no definite D call. V lost 6 bases, J lost 6 bases, and 6 bases lay in between. Germline loops: CDR1 MNHEY, CDR2 SMNVEV (reference sequence). This CDR3 contains 12 residues.

V is TRBV25-1 and J is TRBJ1-2; TRBD1 matches at 7 bases. The CDR3 runs to 17 residues. Germline trimming cut 3 bases from V and 7 bases from J; bases unmatched to any gene: 17. Germline assignment: CDR1 MGHDK and CDR2 SYGVNS. CDR3 coding DNA: TGTGCCAGCAGTGACGGGACAGATCGTGGCATCAGGGGTGGCTACACCTTC. It translates to CASSDGTDRGIRGGYTF.

The chain has TRBV6-5 and TRBJ2-1; D possibly corresponds to TRBD2 (7 bases). Deletions cut 4 bases from V and 4 bases from J, with 17 bases between. CDR1 MNHEY and CDR2 SVGAGI come from the germline V gene. This CDR3 region has 16 residues. The DNA for the CDR3 is TGTGCCAGCAGTTCTCTCGCGGGGGCGCGGTACAATGAGCAGTTCTTC. Its protein is CASSSLAGARYNEQFF.

The chain recombines TRBV2 with TRBJ1-4, with 7 bases aligning to TRBD1. V shed 4 bases, J shed 6 bases, and the junction held 5 bases outside the gene matches. This CDR3 region has 14 residues. The germline V gene has CDR1 SNHLY and CDR2 FYNNEI. CDR3 residues: CASSGKGAYEKLFF. Here the CDR3 DNA reads TGTGCCAGCAGTGGGAAGGGGGCCTATGAAAAACTGTTTTTT.

The CDR3 coding sequence is TGTGCCAGCAGCTCCGGGACAGGAGAACAAGAGACCCAGTACTTC. This translates into CASSSGTGEQETQYF. The chain recombines TRBV5-8 with TRBJ2-5; 8 bases map to TRBD1. This CDR3 is 15 amino acids long. With 3 bases clipped from V and 2 bases from J, the junction kept 6 bases outside the gene matches. CDR1 is SGHTS and CDR2 is YDEGEE in the germline V gene.

Of note for this clone: Other DNA sequences of this sample code for an identical CDR3. The gene calls are TRBV6-1 and TRBJ1-6; D might be TRBD1 (6 bases). V was clipped by 1 base and J by 9 bases, with 13 bases between them. The CDR3 has 15 residues. CDR1 MNHNS and CDR2 SASEGT come from the germline V gene. CDR3 sequence: CASSEVRGLRSPLHF. The CDR3 DNA sequence: TGTGCCAGCAGTGAAGTGCGGGGGCTTCGTTCACCCCTCCACTTT.

The chain joins TRBV11-2 to TRBJ2-7; 7 bases are shared with TRBD1. Germline V lookup: CDR1 SGHAT, CDR2 FQNNGV. The CDR3 is made up of 14 amino acids. The V and J ends lost 5 bases and 3 bases, in that order; junction bases with no gene match: 7. CDR3: CASSLGQDLYEQYV. The CDR3 DNA follows: TGTGCCAGCAGCCTAGGACAGGATCTCTACGAGCAGTACGTC.

The CDR3 spells CASSYTGAGELFF. The CDR3 DNA is TGTGCCAGCAGTTATACAGGGGCCGGGGAGCTGTTTTTT. The rearrangement joins TRBV27 to TRBJ2-2, with TRBD1 matching 7 bases. Unmatched junction bases numbered 2, after V lost 4 bases and J lost 6 bases. CDR3 size: 13 residues. CDR1 is MNHEY and CDR2 is SMNVEV in the germline V gene (reference sequence).

This clone was detected only a few times. The chain carries TRBV6-5 and TRBJ1-1; D not resolved. From germline, CDR1 is MNHEY and CDR2 SVGAGI. The CDR3 is 13 residues long. V dropped 6 bases and J dropped 0 bases, with 8 bases sitting between them. The DNA of the CDR3 is TGTGCCAGCAGCCGTAACATGAACACTGAAGCTTTCTTT. The encoded protein is CASSRNMNTEAFF.

The V call is TRBV5-1, the J call TRBJ1-1; the D gene is possibly TRBD1 (5 bases). Trimming left V 3 bases short and J 4 bases short, with 16 bases between. CDR3 length equals 15 residues. The germline V gene has CDR1 SGHRS and CDR2 YFSETQ. CDR3 nucleotides: TGCGCCAGCAGCTACGATTCAGGGAGGGGCACTGAAGCTTTCTTT. Protein: CASSYDSGRGTEAFF.

This chain connects TRBV4-2 to TRBJ2-7, with D possibly matching TRBD1 (6 bases). V was cut by 0 bases and J by 3 bases, with 18 bases left in between. CDR1 is LGHNA and CDR2 is YNFKEQ in the germline V gene. The CDR3 contains 17 residues. As DNA, the CDR3 is TGTGCCAGCAGCCAAGAGGGGCCCGGCCTAGGGGGCTACGAGCAGTACTTC. Its translation is CASSQEGPGLGGYEQYF.

This chain uses TRBV6-5 with TRBJ1-4; D remains ambiguous. V dropped 6 bases and J dropped 4 bases, with 15 bases sitting between them. Germline lookup yields CDR1 MNHEY and CDR2 SVGAGI. The CDR3 totals 15 residues. This chain's CDR3 is CASSPSHRYNEKLFF. The CDR3 DNA sequence: TGTGCCAGCAGCCCATCCCACAGATATAATGAAAAACTGTTTTTT.

The rearrangement joins TRBV3-1 (or the pseudogene TRBV3-2) to TRBJ1-1, with no clear D. V lost 0 bases and J 5 bases, leaving 16 bases between the germline ends. From germline, CDR1 is LGHDT and CDR2 YNNKEL (reference sequence). This CDR3 region has 16 residues. Here the CDR3 DNA reads TGTGCCAGCAGCCAAGATCCCGGCGCCGTGAGGACTGAAGCTTTCTTT. Encoded protein: CASSQDPGAVRTEAFF.

The genes are TRBV27 and TRBJ1-2; 9 bases are shared with TRBD1. The CDR3 sequence is 15 residues long. V dropped 5 bases and J dropped 6; count of bases not matched to a gene: 10. CDR1 is MNHEY, CDR2 SMNVEV, per germline (reference sequence). The CDR3 spells CASSDRTGALHGYTF. The CDR3 DNA sequence: TGTGCCAGCAGTGATCGGACAGGGGCACTCCATGGCTACACCTTC.

This clone occurred once. The chain joins TRBV5-8 to TRBJ2-1, with a weak D call TRBD1 (6 bases). V was shortened by 0 bases and J by 10 bases, with 17 bases between the two germline ends. The germline V gene encodes CDR1 SGHTS and CDR2 YDEGEE. This CDR3 region has 15 residues. The CDR3, as DNA: TGTGCCAGCAGCTTGGTCCCAGGGGTCAATAACGAGCAGTTCTTC. It is translated as CASSLVPGVNNEQFF.

The chain is built from TRBV4-2 and TRBJ1-4; D remains ambiguous. From germline, CDR1 is LGHNA and CDR2 YNFKEQ. The CDR3 contains 14 residues. The V end was cut by 1 base, the J end by 8 bases, with 11 bases between. CDR3 residues: CASSQADKTEKLFF. The CDR3 coding sequence is TGTGCCAGCAGCCAAGCTGACAAAACGGAAAAACTGTTTTTT.